In its sample, the clone carrying this T cell receptor (beta chain) was seen many times. This CDR3 has 14 residues. CDR1 KGHSH and CDR2 LQKENI come from the germline V gene. The germline V and J ends were trimmed by 3 bases and 7 bases, with 15 bases remaining between them. In TCRdb, the RT-PCR reads were re-called with MiXCR into one record per CDR3 protein. The sample lists almost 700,000 distinct CDR3 sequences; 11% to 15% were seen once. Sequenced sample: memory CD4+ T cells from blood. This TCR came from a female donor in good health, serving as a healthy control. The gene calls are TRBV18 and TRBJ1-2, with D possibly being TRBD1 (5 bases). Written as DNA, the CDR3 is TGTGCCAGCTCACCGAGCGAGAGGGGTCGTGGCTACACCTTC. It codes for CASSPSERGRGYTF.